Listed below are T cell receptor beta chains from one sample, sequenced in a study of T-cell reconstitution after alpha-beta-depleted transplantation in children. TCRdb redid the calling of the PCR reads with MiXCR, one entry per CDR3 protein. The sample lists under 750,000 distinct CDR3 sequences, under 30% seen once, with around 14% in the top ten. Specimen: PBMCs, mostly from graft donor cells, collected 360 days after TCRalphabeta/CD19-depleted stem cell transplant. These receptor sequences come from a boy in the first two years of life who had a stem cell transplant for acute myeloid leukemia, so the T cells may come from the graft donor. Each CDR3 is given with its conserved first and last residue. A D gene is named only where the DNA matches it firmly. Clone size is stated in some rows and not others, as once, few, many or a class when expanded.

TRBD1	TRBV29-1	-	TRBJ2-5	TGCAGCGTTTCCCCGACAGGGTCGGAGACCCAGTACTTC	CSVSPTGSETQYF
TRBD2	TRBV20-1	many	TRBJ2-1	TGCAGTGCTAGGACCCTAGCGGGGGCCTACAATGAGCAGTTCTTC	CSARTLAGAYNEQFF
TRBD1	TRBV7-6	-	TRBJ1-1	TGTGCCAGCAGCTTATTGGGACAGGGCGCTGAAGCTTTCTTT	CASSLLGQGAEAFF
-	TRBV20-1	many	TRBJ2-3	TGCAGTGCTAGCCCTACGGTAGGGGCCTACACAGATACGCAGTATTTT	CSASPTVGAYTDTQYF
-	TRBV15	few	TRBJ2-1	TGTGCCACCAGCAGGGGGGGGCAGGGGATTAATGAGCAGTTCTTC	CATSRGGQGINEQFF
TRBD1	TRBV5-1	many	TRBJ2-1	TGCGCCAGCAGCTCCTGGACAGGGAACAATGAGCAGTTCTTC	CASSSWTGNNEQFF
-	TRBV12-3/TRBV12-4	few	TRBJ1-2	TGTGCCAGCAGTATCACAGCTAACTATGGCTACACCTTC	CASSITANYGYTF
-	TRBV29-1	-	TRBJ2-2	TGCAGCGTTGAGCAGGTCGGGGAGCTGTTTTTT	CSVEQVGELFF
TRBD2	TRBV9	few	TRBJ2-1	TGTGCCAGCAGCGTAGGGTCCGGGGGGGCTGGCAATGAGCAGTTCTTC	CASSVGSGGAGNEQFF
-	TRBV20-1	-	TRBJ2-6	TGCAGTGCTCACCGCAGCTCTGGGGCCAACGTCCTGACTTTC	CSAHRSSGANVLTF
-	TRBV29-1	few	TRBJ1-1	TGCAGCGTTGAAAGGGGACACAACACTGAAGCTTTCTTT	CSVERGHNTEAFF
TRBD1	TRBV20-1	-	TRBJ2-5	TGCAGTGCTAGACGGGACAGGGGGCGCTCCCAAGAGACCCAGTACTTC	CSARRDRGRSQETQYF
-	TRBV2	-	TRBJ2-3	TGTGCCAGCCAGGGGTCTAGCACAGATACGCAGTATTTT	CASQGSSTDTQYF
TRBD2	TRBV4-3	-	TRBJ2-3	TGCGCCAGCAGCCAAGGGACTAGCGGGTACACAGATACGCAGTATTTT	CASSQGTSGYTDTQYF
-	TRBV6-2/TRBV6-3	-	TRBJ1-1	TGTGCCAGCAGTCGTTCCGGCAGGCGGGGAGCTTTCTTT	CASSRSGRRGAFF
-	TRBV11-2	-	TRBJ2-3	TGTGCCAGCAGCTTCACAGGGCCCCGCACAGATACGCAGTATTTT	CASSFTGPRTDTQYF
-	TRBV12-3/TRBV12-4	few	TRBJ1-2	TGTGCCAGCAGTTCCCGGCTGTATGGCTACACCTTC	CASSSRLYGYTF
-	TRBV12-3/TRBV12-4	many	TRBJ2-2	TGTGCCAGCAGTTTACTGGGAAACACCGGGGAGCTGTTTTTT	CASSLLGNTGELFF
-	TRBV6-1	-	TRBJ1-2	TGTGCCAGCAGCCCCCACAGGGACCAACCGGATGGCTACACCTTC	CASSPHRDQPDGYTF
TRBD1	TRBV19	few	TRBJ2-1	TGTGCCAGTAGTAAGCAGACAGGGGTCAGCTACAATGAGCAGTTCTTC	CASSKQTGVSYNEQFF
-	TRBV3-1	many	TRBJ1-2	TGTGCCAGCAGCCCCCGAGCCAGCTATGGCTACACCTTC	CASSPRASYGYTF
-	TRBV12-3/TRBV12-4	few	TRBJ2-1	TGTGCCAGCAGTTCGGCCAGGGACTACAATGAGCAGTTCTTC	CASSSARDYNEQFF
-	TRBV6-2/TRBV6-3	-	TRBJ2-3	TGTGCCAGCAGTTACTTTCCAGGGTCAGATACGCAGTATTTT	CASSYFPGSDTQYF
-	TRBV4-1	-	TRBJ1-2	TGCGCCAGCAGCCAAGTGGGACCTGAGGGCTATGGCTACACCTTC	CASSQVGPEGYGYTF
TRBD1	TRBV18	-	TRBJ2-3	TGTGCCAGCCCGCGACAGGGGGCAACAGATACGCAGTATTTT	CASPRQGATDTQYF
TRBD2	TRBV12-3/TRBV12-4	-	TRBJ2-1	TGTGCCAGCAGTTTGGGCCTAGCGGGAGTTGGTGAGCAGTTCTTC	CASSLGLAGVGEQFF
TRBD1	TRBV13	few	TRBJ2-7	TGTGCCAGCAGCCTCCGGGACAGATACGAGCAGTACTTC	CASSLRDRYEQYF
-	TRBV29-1	-	TRBJ2-5	TGCAGCGTTGTTCCGTCAGAGACCCAGTACTTC	CSVVPSETQYF
TRBD1	TRBV7-3	-	TRBJ2-1	TGTGCCAGCAGCCCAGACAGGGGTCTCCACAATGAGCAGTTCTTC	CASSPDRGLHNEQFF
TRBD1	TRBV15	-	TRBJ2-5	TGTGCCACCAGCAGAGGGCAAGGGTGGGGACAGGGGGAACAAGAGACCCAGTACTTC	CATSRGQGWGQGEQETQYF
-	TRBV7-9	-	TRBJ2-5	TGTGCCAGCAGCTTAGAGGGGGGGCCGTGGGAGACCCAGTACTTC	CASSLEGGPWETQYF
TRBD2	TRBV6-5	few	TRBJ2-1	TGTGCCAGCAGTTACCAGAGGACTAGCCACAATGAGCAGTTCTTC	CASSYQRTSHNEQFF
-	TRBV10-3	many	TRBJ2-5	TGTGCCATCGGGGGGACCCCACCAGGGTCCCCCTCGTCGACCCAGTACTTC	CAIGGTPPGSPSSTQYF
-	TRBV24-1	few	TRBJ2-3	TGTGCCACCAGTGATTTGCTGACCACAGATACGCAGTATTTT	CATSDLLTTDTQYF
-	TRBV10-3	few	TRBJ2-1	TGTGCCATCAACGAGGGGGGACCCTACAATGAGCAGTTCTTC	CAINEGGPYNEQFF
-	TRBV28	-	TRBJ1-4	TGTGCCAGCAATTTCATTGGAGGAAATGAAAAACTGTTTTTT	CASNFIGGNEKLFF
TRBD1	TRBV11-2	many	TRBJ2-3	TGTGCCAGCAGCTTGGTGACAGGGGCTCGGCCAGATACGCAGTATTTT	CASSLVTGARPDTQYF
TRBD1	TRBV7-9	few	TRBJ2-3	TGTGCCAGCAGCTTAAACAGGGGGCGCGCAGATACGCAGTATTTT	CASSLNRGRADTQYF
-	TRBV4-2	-	TRBJ1-2	TGTGCCAGCAGCCAAGAATCCATCCAGGGGCACTATGGCTACACCTTC	CASSQESIQGHYGYTF
TRBD2	TRBV4-2	many	TRBJ2-1	TGTGCCAGCAGCCAAGACCCTAGACTAGCTTCTTACAATGAGCAGTTCTTC	CASSQDPRLASYNEQFF
-	TRBV20-1	-	TRBJ2-6	TGCAGTGCTAGAACAGGGACCGCCTCTGGGGCCAACGTCCTGACTTTC	CSARTGTASGANVLTF